This TCR beta chain was retrieved from a study of persistence of HIV-infected CD4 T cells. Study information: Donors had been on suppressive ART for a median of roughly eight years.

CDR1 is KGHDR, CDR2 SFDVKD, per germline. The V and J ends lost 0 bases and 2 bases respectively, with 14 bases between them. This CDR3 is 17 amino acids long. Sequencing used immunoSEQ version 4 in survey mode. Libraries were prepared by immunoSEQ multiplex PCR; TCRdb keeps only in-frame clonotypes and omits some of them. The sample includes roughly 9,100 clones, 82% of them seen just once. Overlapping HIV-1 Gag 15-mer peptides at around 0.91 ug per peptide per mL were used. Sorting selected CD4+ T cells upregulating both CD40 ligand and CD69. These HIV-1-infected adults initiated suppressive ART in chronic infection. Before stimulation, PBMCs underwent CD8+ T cell depletion. For less than 20 hours, CD8-depleted PBMCs received anti-CD28/CD49d costimulation, a CD40-blocking antibody and enfuvirtide. For this clone: Its antigen is currently unknown.

The material was CD4+ T cells sorted from PBMCs after approximately 20-hour stimulation, obtained from a patient who received antiretroviral therapy. The rearrangement links TRBV24-1 to TRBJ2-3; D tentatively fits TRBD1 or TRBD2 (6 bases each). This sequence originates from an adult woman with HIV who was CMV-seropositive. DNA of the CDR3: TGTGCCACCAGTGATTTGAGCCTCGGGGGCAACACAGATACGCAGTATTTT. It specifies CATSDLSLGGNTDTQYF.